The sample holds many counts of the clone carrying this T cell receptor (beta chain). Its antigen is unidentified. Germline lookup yields CDR1 MNHEY and CDR2 SVGAGI. The CDR3 has 12 residues. With 6 bases removed from V and 7 bases from J, the gap between germline ends came to 10 bases. This sample is drawn from a study of response to subunit inactivated influenza vaccine. TCRdb recomputed calls from the RT-PCR reads with MiXCR, one row per CDR3 protein. This table holds 500,000 to 600,000 distinct CDR3 sequences, around 8% found once. Whole-study findings and limits: That few new T cells are recruited by each seasonal influenza vaccination was the authors' suggestion.

The chain recombines TRBV6-5 with TRBJ2-1, with D perhaps given as TRBD1 or TRBD2 (5 bases each). The starting material was PBMCs from blood, obtained less than 30 months after vaccination. The TCR originated in a man aged 50-75 years who received an inactivated influenza vaccine. The CDR3 nucleotides are TGTGCCAGCAGGGGGGTAGGGAATGAGCAGTTCTTC. Translated, it gives CASRGVGNEQFF.